The rows below give T cell receptor beta chains drawn from one sample of a study of T cells in Graves' hyperthyroidism and ophthalmopathy. Using its own MiXCR run on the multiplex PCR reads, TCRdb lists one record per CDR3 protein. The sample includes 600,000 to 800,000 distinct CDR3 sequences, 30% to 40% of them seen just once. Sequencing was carried out using blood. These TCRs come from a woman between 40 and 55 years old with Graves' hyperthyroidism. CDR3s include the opening cysteine and the closing phenylalanine or tryptophan. Not all rows give a size; the values are once, few, many and, for expanded clones, a class.

V	size	J	CDR3
TRBV6-5	.	TRBJ2-7	CASRSLGQKLAGGPHEQYF
TRBV29-1	.	TRBJ2-5	CSVGQIAPETQYF
TRBV5-1	few	TRBJ1-1	CASRSGSSNTEAFF
TRBV10-3	.	TRBJ2-3	CASSTAGGGDTQYF
TRBV10-2	few	TRBJ2-7	CASSGKQGVGYEQYF
TRBV20-1	many	TRBJ1-1	CSARGGRVDTEAFF
TRBV10-3	few	TRBJ2-3	CAISEQGGGTDTQYF
TRBV12-3/TRBV12-4	.	TRBJ1-2	CASSFYGDVYGYTF
TRBV10-2	few	TRBJ1-5	CASRSTGGDNQPQHF
TRBV12-3/TRBV12-4	.	TRBJ2-7	CASSLGGVLFEQYF
TRBV28	.	TRBJ2-7	CASISAGGYEQYF
TRBV7-9	few	TRBJ2-7	CASSLALGSSGYEQYF
TRBV7-9	many	TRBJ2-7	CVTAENSYEQYF
TRBV7-9	few	TRBJ2-2	CASSVTSGRELFF
TRBV7-2	many	TRBJ2-5	CASSKTREETQYF
TRBV29-1	many	TRBJ2-5	CSVTTSGISKETQYF
TRBV19	few	TRBJ1-1	CASRKNEAFF
TRBV2	.	TRBJ1-2	CASRGNRGDYGYTF
TRBV9	many	TRBJ1-3	CASGPSGNTIYF
TRBV7-9	.	TRBJ2-2	CASSLAGGQNTGELFF
TRBV12-3/TRBV12-4	few	TRBJ1-5	CASSFGLDEGASNQPQHF
TRBV20-1	many	TRBJ2-6	CSAVDSATSGANVLTF
TRBV19	.	TRBJ1-3	CASSLIPTSLPSSGNTIYF
TRBV25-1	.	TRBJ1-1	CASSAWAGEGTEAFF
TRBV25-1	many	TRBJ1-2	CASSEWAANYGYTF
TRBV6-2/TRBV6-3	few	TRBJ2-5	CASSYATVLETQYF
TRBV4-1	few	TRBJ1-4	CASSFTGTSNEKLFF
TRBV24-1	.	TRBJ1-1	CATSDSSGTGNEAFF
TRBV7-9	many	TRBJ1-4	CASSARGDKLFF
TRBV20-1	many	TRBJ1-2	CSQSRGSVPGYTF
TRBV4-1	.	TRBJ2-7	CASSHPGRSVDYEQYF
TRBV6-5	many	TRBJ1-5	CASSLQGGHQPQHF
TRBV5-1	many	TRBJ1-1	CASSLDREAEAFF
TRBV6-2/TRBV6-3	.	TRBJ1-4	CASSLLATNQKLFF
TRBV19	few	TRBJ1-1	CASNPGTEAAMNTEAFF
TRBV25-1	many	TRBJ1-4	CASSDPRGGNEKLFF
TRBV2	few	TRBJ2-7	CASSLAGQATSYEQYF
TRBV4-3	.	TRBJ1-2	CASSQGGSGYGYTF
TRBV10-1	.	TRBJ2-2	CASSESLSGELFF
TRBV7-3	many	TRBJ1-2	CASSLRAGGTYGYTF
TRBV15	.	TRBJ1-4	CATSRDQGADEKLFF
TRBV10-3	.	TRBJ2-5	CAISAYSVQGLRETQYF
TRBV11-2	.	TRBJ1-3	CASSVALGRIGNTIYF
TRBV9	.	TRBJ1-1	CASSVLKAFF
TRBV9	few	TRBJ1-1	CASGGGNTEAFF
TRBV6-1	.	TRBJ1-1	CASSLDRAGPEAFF
TRBV6-5	.	TRBJ2-2	CASRSLTGELFF
TRBV7-2	many	TRBJ2-2	CASSLGGAAGVIGELFF